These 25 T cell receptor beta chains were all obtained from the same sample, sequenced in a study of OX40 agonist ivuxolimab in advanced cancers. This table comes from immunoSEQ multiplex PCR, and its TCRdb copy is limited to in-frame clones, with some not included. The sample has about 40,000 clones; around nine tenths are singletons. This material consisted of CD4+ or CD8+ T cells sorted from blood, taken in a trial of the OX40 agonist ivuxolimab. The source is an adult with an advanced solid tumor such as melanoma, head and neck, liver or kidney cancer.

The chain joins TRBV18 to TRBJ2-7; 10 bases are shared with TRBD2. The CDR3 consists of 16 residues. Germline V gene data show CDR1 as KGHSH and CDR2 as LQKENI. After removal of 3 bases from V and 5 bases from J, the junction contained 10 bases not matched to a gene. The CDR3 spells CASSPVVSGGADEQYF. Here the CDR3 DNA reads TGTGCCAGCTCACCTGTAGTAAGCGGGGGGGCCGACGAGCAGTACTTC. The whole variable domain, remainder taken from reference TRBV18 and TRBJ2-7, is NAGVMQNPRHLVRRRGQEARLRCSPMKGHSHVYWYRQLPEEGLKFMVYLQKENIIDESGMPKERFSAEFPKEGPSILRIQQVVRGDSAAYFCASSPVVSGGADEQYFGPGTRLTVT.

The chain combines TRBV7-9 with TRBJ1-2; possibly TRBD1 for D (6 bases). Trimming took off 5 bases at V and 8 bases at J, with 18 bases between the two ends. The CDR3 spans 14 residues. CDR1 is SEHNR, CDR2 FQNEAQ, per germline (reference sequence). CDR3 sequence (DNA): TGTGCCAGCAGCCTGACTCTAGGGGGGGAAGGCTACACCTTC. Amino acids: CASSLTLGGEGYTF.

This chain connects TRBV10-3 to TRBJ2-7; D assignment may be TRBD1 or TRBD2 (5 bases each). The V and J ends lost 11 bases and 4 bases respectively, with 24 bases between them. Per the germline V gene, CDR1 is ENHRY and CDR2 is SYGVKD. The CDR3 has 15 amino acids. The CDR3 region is CAVSRGTASRYEQYF. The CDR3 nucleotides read TGTGCCGTATCCAGAGGGACGGCTAGCAGGTACGAGCAGTACTTC.

The CDR3 here is CASSPPAAPSTDTQYF. DNA of the CDR3: TGTGCCAGCAGCCCTCCTGCCGCGCCTAGCACAGATACGCAGTATTTT. The chain joins TRBV7-8 to TRBJ2-3; no firm D call. CDR3 length: 16 residues. Deletions cut 5 bases from V and 0 bases from J, with 15 bases between. Germline V gene lookup returns CDR1 SGHVS and CDR2 FQNEAQ. The variable domain in full, with the rest retrieved from reference TRBV7-8 and TRBJ2-3, is GAGVSQSPRYKVAKRGQDVALRCDPISGHVSLFWYQQALGQGPEFLTYFQNEAQLDKSGLPSDRFFAERPEGSVSTLKIQRTQQEDSAVYLCASSPPAAPSTDTQYFGPGTRLTVL.

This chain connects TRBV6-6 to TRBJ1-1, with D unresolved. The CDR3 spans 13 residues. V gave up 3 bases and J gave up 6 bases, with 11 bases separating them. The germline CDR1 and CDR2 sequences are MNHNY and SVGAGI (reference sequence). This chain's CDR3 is CASSYTDGSEAFF. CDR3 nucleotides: TGTGCCAGCAGTTATACTGACGGATCTGAAGCTTTCTTT.

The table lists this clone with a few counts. As DNA, the CDR3 is TGTGCCTGGGGACAGGGTGGCGAGCAGTACTTC. It is translated as CAWGQGGEQYF. The chain recombines TRBV30 with TRBJ2-7; 8 positions match TRBD1. From germline, CDR1 is GTSNPN and CDR2 SVGIG (reference sequence). CDR3 length equals 11 residues. The V and J ends lost 5 bases and 6 bases, in that order; junction bases with no gene match: 3.

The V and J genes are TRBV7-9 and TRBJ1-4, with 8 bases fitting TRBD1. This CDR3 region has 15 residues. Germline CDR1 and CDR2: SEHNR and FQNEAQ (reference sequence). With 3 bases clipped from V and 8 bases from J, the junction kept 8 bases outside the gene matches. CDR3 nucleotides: TGTGCCAGCAGCTTTCTGGACAGGGAGGGAGAAAAACTGTTTTTT. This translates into CASSFLDREGEKLFF.

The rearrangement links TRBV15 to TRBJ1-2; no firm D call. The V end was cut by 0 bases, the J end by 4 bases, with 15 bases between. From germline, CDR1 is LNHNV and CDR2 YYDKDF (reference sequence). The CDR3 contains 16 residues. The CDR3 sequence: CATSRDRSGIVYGYTF. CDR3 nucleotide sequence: TGTGCCACCAGCAGAGATCGTTCGGGGATCGTCTATGGCTACACCTTC. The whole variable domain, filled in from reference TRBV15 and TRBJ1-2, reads DAMVIQNPRYQVTQFGKPVTLSCSQTLNHNVMYWYQQKSSQAPKLLFHYYDKDFNNEADTPDNFQSRRPNTSFCFLDIRSPGLGDTAMYLCATSRDRSGIVYGYTFGSGTRLTVV.

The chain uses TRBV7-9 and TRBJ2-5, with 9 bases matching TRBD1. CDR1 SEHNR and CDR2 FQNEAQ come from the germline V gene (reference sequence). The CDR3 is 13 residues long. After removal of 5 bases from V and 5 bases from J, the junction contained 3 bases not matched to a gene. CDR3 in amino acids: CASSLDRGETQYF. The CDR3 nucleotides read TGTGCCAGCAGCCTTGACAGGGGGGAGACCCAGTACTTC.

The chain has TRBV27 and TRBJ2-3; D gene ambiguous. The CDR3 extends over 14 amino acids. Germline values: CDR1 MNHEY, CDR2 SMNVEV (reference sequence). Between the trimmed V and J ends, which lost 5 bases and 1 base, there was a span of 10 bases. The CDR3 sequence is CASSTHPGTDTQYF. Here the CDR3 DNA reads TGTGCCAGCAGTACGCACCCGGGCACAGATACGCAGTATTTT.

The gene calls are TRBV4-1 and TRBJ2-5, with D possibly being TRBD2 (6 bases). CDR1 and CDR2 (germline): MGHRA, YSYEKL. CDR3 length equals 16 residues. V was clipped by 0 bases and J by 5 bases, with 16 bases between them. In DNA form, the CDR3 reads TGCGCCAGCAGCCAAGAAGGCGGGATAACCGGGGAGACCCAGTACTTC. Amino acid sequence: CASSQEGGITGETQYF.

CDR3: CASTHRAETQYF. CDR3 nucleotides: TGTGCCAGCACCCACCGGGCCGAGACCCAGTACTTC. The chain has TRBV6-6 and TRBJ2-5; D call uncertain. Germline CDR1 MNHNY, CDR2 SVGAGI (reference sequence). The CDR3 has 12 amino acids. V shed 7 bases and J shed 5 bases, with 11 bases lying between them.

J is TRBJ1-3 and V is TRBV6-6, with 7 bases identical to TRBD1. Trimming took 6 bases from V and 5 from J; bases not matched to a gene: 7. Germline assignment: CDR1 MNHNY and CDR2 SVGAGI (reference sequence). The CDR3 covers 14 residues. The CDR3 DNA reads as TGTGCCAGCAGGAGTACAGGGGACCGAAACACCATATATTTT. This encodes CASRSTGDRNTIYF.

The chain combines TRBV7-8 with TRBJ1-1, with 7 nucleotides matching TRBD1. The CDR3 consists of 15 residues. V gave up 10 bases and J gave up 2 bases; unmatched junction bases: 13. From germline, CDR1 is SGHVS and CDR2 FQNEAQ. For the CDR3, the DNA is TGTGCCACCTACCATCCGGGACAGCGAAACACTGAAGCTTTCTTT. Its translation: CATYHPGQRNTEAFF.

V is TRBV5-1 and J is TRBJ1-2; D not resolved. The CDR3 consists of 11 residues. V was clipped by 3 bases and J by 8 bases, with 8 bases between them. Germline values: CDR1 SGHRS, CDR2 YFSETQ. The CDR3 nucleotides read TGCGCCAGCAGCTCCCCGGGGGGCTACACCTTC. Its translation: CASSSPGGYTF. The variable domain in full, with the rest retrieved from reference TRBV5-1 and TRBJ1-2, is KAGVTQTPRYLIKTRGQQVTLSCSPISGHRSVSWYQQTPGQGLQFLFEYFSETQRNKGNFPGRFSGRQFSNSRSEMNVSTLELGDSALYLCASSSPGGYTFGSGTRLTVV.

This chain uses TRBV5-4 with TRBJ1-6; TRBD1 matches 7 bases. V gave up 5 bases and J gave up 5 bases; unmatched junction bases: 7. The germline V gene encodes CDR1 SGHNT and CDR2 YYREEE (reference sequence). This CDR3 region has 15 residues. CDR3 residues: CASRYSGTDNSPLHF. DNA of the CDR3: TGTGCCAGCAGGTATTCCGGGACAGATAATTCACCCCTCCACTTT.

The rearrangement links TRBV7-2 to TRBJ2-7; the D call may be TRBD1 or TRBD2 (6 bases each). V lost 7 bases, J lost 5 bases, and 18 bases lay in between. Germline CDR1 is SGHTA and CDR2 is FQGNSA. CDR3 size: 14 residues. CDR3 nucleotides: TGTGCCAGCAAATTGGGAAGGGGGGCCCACGAGCAGTACTTC. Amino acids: CASKLGRGAHEQYF.

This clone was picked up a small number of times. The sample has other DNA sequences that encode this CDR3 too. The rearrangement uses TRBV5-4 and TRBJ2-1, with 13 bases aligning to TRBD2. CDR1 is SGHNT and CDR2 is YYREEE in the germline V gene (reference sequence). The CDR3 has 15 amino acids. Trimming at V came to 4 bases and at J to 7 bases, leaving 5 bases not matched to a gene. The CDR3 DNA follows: TGTGCCAGCAGCCCACGGACTAGCGGGGGAAATGAGCAGTTCTTC. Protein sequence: CASSPRTSGGNEQFF.

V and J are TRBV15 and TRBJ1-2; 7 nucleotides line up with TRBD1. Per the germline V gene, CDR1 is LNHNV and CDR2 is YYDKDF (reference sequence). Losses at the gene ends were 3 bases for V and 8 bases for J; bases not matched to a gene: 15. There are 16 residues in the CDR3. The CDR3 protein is CATSRSRDRGSGGYTF. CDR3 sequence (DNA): TGTGCCACCAGCAGGAGCCGGGACAGAGGCAGCGGGGGCTACACCTTC.

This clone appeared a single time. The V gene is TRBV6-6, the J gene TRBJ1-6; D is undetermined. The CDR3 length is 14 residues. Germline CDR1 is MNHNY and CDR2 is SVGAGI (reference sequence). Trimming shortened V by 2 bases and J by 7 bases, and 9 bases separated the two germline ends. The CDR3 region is CASSYGLMNSPLHF. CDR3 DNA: TGTGCCAGCAGTTACGGACTGATGAATTCACCCCTCCACTTT.

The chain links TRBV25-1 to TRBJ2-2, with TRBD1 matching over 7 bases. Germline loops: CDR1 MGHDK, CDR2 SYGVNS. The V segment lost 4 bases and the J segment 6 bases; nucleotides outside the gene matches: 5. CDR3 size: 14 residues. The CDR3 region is CASSGQTGAGELFF. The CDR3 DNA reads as TGTGCCAGCAGTGGACAAACAGGGGCCGGGGAGCTGTTTTTT.

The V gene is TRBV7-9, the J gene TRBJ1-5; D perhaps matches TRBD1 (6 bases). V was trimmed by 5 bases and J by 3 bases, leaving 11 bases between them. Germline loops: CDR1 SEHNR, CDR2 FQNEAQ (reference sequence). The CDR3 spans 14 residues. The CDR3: CASSTDSDNQPQHF. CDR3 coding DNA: TGTGCCAGCAGCACGGACAGTGACAATCAGCCCCAGCATTTT.

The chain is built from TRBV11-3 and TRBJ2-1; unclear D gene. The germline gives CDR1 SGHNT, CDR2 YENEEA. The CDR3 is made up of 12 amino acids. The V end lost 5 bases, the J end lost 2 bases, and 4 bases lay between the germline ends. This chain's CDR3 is CASSNTYNEQFF. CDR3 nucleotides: TGTGCCAGCAGCAACACCTACAATGAGCAGTTCTTC.

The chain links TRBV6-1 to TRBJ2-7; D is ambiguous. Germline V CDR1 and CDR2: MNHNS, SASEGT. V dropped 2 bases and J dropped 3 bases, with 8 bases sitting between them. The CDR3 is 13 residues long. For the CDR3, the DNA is TGTGCCAGCAGTGAAAAGTTCGGCTACGAGCAGTACTTC. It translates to CASSEKFGYEQYF.

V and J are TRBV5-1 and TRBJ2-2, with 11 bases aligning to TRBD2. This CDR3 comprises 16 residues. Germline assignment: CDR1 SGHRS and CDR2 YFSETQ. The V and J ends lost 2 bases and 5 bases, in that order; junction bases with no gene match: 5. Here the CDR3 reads CASSFASGGYTGELFF. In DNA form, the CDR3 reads TGCGCCAGCAGCTTCGCTAGCGGGGGGTATACCGGGGAGCTGTTTTTT.